Below, 18 T cell receptor beta chains from the same sample are listed, as sequenced in a study of blood T cell repertoires in COVID-19. The repertoire was sequenced with immunoSEQ multiplex PCR; TCRdb's copy has only in-frame clones and lacks some. The sample shows about 260,000 clones, approximately 86% of them seen only once. The sample taken for sequencing was peripheral blood. Receptors originate from a man aged 40-49 years who had recovered from COVID-19.

The genes are TRBV14 and TRBJ2-4; TRBD1 matches 9 bases. The CDR3 consists of 17 residues. Trimming at V came to 1 base and at J to 0 bases, leaving 4 bases not matched to a gene. Germline loops: CDR1 SGHDN, CDR2 FVKESK. The CDR3 nucleotides are TGTGCCAGCAGCCAAGGAGGACAGGGGATAGCCAAAAACATTCAGTACTTC. Translation gives CASSQGGQGIAKNIQYF.

V usage is TRBV9 and J usage is TRBJ1-2, with D possibly being TRBD1 (6 bases). Germline V gives CDR1 SGDLS, CDR2 YYNGEE. V lost 4 bases, J lost 4 bases, and 17 bases lay in between. The CDR3 runs to 15 residues. The CDR3 DNA reads TGTGCCAGCAGCCCCTCTTGGGGGCTGGGCTATGGCTACACCTTC. It yields the protein CASSPSWGLGYGYTF.

This rearrangement joins TRBV15 to TRBJ2-3; TRBD1 is a possible D gene (5 bases). This CDR3 is 16 amino acids long. The germline V gene encodes CDR1 LNHNV and CDR2 YYDKDF (reference sequence). Trimming cost V 4 bases and J 0 bases, with 14 bases left between them. CDR3 coding DNA: TGTGCCACCAGCACCTCGCCAGGGATAAGCACAGATACGCAGTATTTT. This gives the protein CATSTSPGISTDTQYF.

V is TRBV6-2 or TRBV6-3 and J is TRBJ1-1; D gene uncertain. Germline CDR1 MNHEY, CDR2 SVGEGT. V dropped 5 bases and J dropped 1 base, with 8 bases sitting between them. CDR3 length equals 13 residues. CDR3 in amino acids: CASSHRENTEAFF. The CDR3 bases are TGTGCCAGCAGTCACCGGGAGAACACTGAAGCTTTCTTT.

The count of this clone is one. CDR3 residues: CASSATGGLRTDTQYF. CDR3 nucleotide sequence: TGTGCCAGCAGCGCAACTGGGGGACTCCGCACAGATACGCAGTATTTT. The chain links TRBV9 to TRBJ2-3; the D gene is possibly TRBD2 (6 bases). With 3 bases removed from V and 1 base from J, the gap between germline ends came to 15 bases. Germline CDR1 and CDR2: SGDLS and YYNGEE. The CDR3 sequence is 16 residues long.

The chain joins TRBV18 to TRBJ2-1; TRBD2 matches 10 bases. The V and J ends lost 4 bases and 7 bases, in that order; junction bases with no gene match: 7. The germline V gene encodes CDR1 KGHSH and CDR2 LQKENI. The CDR3 length is 15 residues. CDR3 nucleotide sequence: TGTGCCAGCTCACAAAGCGGGAGGGCCTCAAATGAGCAGTTCTTC. Its protein is CASSQSGRASNEQFF.

The chain has TRBV5-1 and TRBJ2-1, with a possible D match to TRBD1 (5 bases). V was trimmed by 0 bases and J by 1 base, leaving 8 bases between them. Germline CDR1 SGHRS, CDR2 YFSETQ. CDR3 size: 15 residues. CDR3 nucleotide sequence: TGCGCCAGCAGCTTGGGGCAGGGATCCTACAATGAGCAGTTCTTC. This encodes CASSLGQGSYNEQFF.

The chain joins TRBV4-3 to TRBJ1-2; D unresolved. The CDR3 length is 15 residues. From germline, CDR1 is LGHNA and CDR2 YSLEER. V gave up 1 base and J gave up 6 bases, with 15 bases separating them. The CDR3 nucleotides read TGCGCCAGCAGCCAAGCGGCCGGGGTACGGAATGGCTACACCTTC. Amino acid sequence: CASSQAAGVRNGYTF.

This clone turned up a few times. J is TRBJ2-7 and V is TRBV7-2; TRBD2 matches at 9 bases. The trim removed 0 bases at V and 4 bases at J, leaving 4 bases unmatched. The germline V gene encodes CDR1 SGHTA and CDR2 FQGNSA. The CDR3 consists of 15 residues. CDR3 loop: CASSLALAGGYEQYF. CDR3 in DNA: TGTGCCAGCAGCTTAGCGCTGGCGGGGGGGTACGAGCAGTACTTC.

This chain joins TRBV6-5 and TRBJ1-2; 7 nucleotides align to TRBD1. The length of the CDR3 is 13 residues. V lost 6 bases to trimming and J lost 6 bases; unmatched junction nucleotides: 7. The germline gives CDR1 MNHEY, CDR2 SVGAGI. DNA of the CDR3: TGTGCCAGCAGCCGACCGACAGGGAATGGCTACACCTTC. This codes for CASSRPTGNGYTF.

This rearrangement joins TRBV7-6 to TRBJ2-5; D is possibly TRBD2 (5 bases). CDR3 size: 17 residues. Germline V gives CDR1 SGHVS, CDR2 FNYEAQ. Trimming left V 0 bases short and J 2 bases short, with 16 bases between. CDR3 nucleotides: TGTGCCAGCAGCTTAGCGGGCGAGCGGCCTTTACAAGAGACCCAGTACTTC. It encodes CASSLAGERPLQETQYF.

This chain connects TRBV10-2 to TRBJ2-1; 7 positions agree with TRBD1. This CDR3 contains 18 residues. V lost 3 bases, J lost 0 bases, and 11 bases stayed unmatched. In germline, CDR1 is WSHSY, CDR2 SAAADI. The CDR3 nucleotides read TGCGCCAGCAGTGATGCTCGCCAGCCAGGGGGCTCCTACAATGAGCAGTTCTTC. This translates into CASSDARQPGGSYNEQFF.

The chain has TRBV25-1 and TRBJ2-3; TRBD1 is a possible D gene (7 bases). Germline lookup yields CDR1 MGHDK and CDR2 SYGVNS. The CDR3 contains 13 residues. The V end lost 11 bases, the J end lost 3 bases, and 15 bases lay between the germline ends. CDR3 amino acids: CAARGDWTDTQYF. CDR3 coding DNA: TGTGCCGCCAGGGGGGACTGGACAGATACGCAGTATTTT.

This clone has only a few counts. This rearrangement joins TRBV12-5 to TRBJ2-7; TRBD1 might be the D (6 bases). V was trimmed by 6 bases and J by 5 bases, leaving 14 bases between them. The CDR3 is 13 amino acids. From germline, CDR1 is LGHNT and CDR2 FRNRAP. Here the CDR3 DNA reads TGTGCTAGTGGGGCAGGGGTGAAGGACGAGCAGTACTTC. It yields the protein CASGAGVKDEQYF. Complete variable domain (other parts from reference TRBV12-5 and TRBJ2-7): DARVTQTPRHKVTEMGQEVTMRCQPILGHNTVFWYRQTMMQGLELLAYFRNRAPLDDSGMPKDRFSAEMPDATLATLKIQPSEPRDSAVYFCASGAGVKDEQYFGPGTRLTVT.

The CDR3 region has the DNA TGTGCCAGCAGTTACCCACTAGCGGGAGGGCACAATGAGCAGTTCTTC. Translating it yields CASSYPLAGGHNEQFF. V gene TRBV6-6 combines with J gene TRBJ2-1, with 13 bases matching TRBD2. This CDR3 comprises 16 residues. V trimming: 2 bases; J trimming: 5 bases; junction bases outside the gene matches: 3. Germline lookup yields CDR1 MNHNY and CDR2 SVGAGI (reference sequence).

The CDR3 sequence: CASSHSGGDTDTQYF. CDR3 coding DNA: TGTGCCAGCAGTCATAGCGGGGGGGACACAGATACGCAGTATTTT. The chain has TRBV6-5 and TRBJ2-3; 11 bases match TRBD2. Germline CDR1 MNHEY, CDR2 SVGAGI. The CDR3 covers 15 residues. The V segment lost 5 bases and the J segment 2 bases; nucleotides outside the gene matches: 3.

This sequence joins TRBV3-1 (or the pseudogene TRBV3-2) and TRBJ2-6, with D perhaps TRBD2 (6 bases). The CDR3 is 17 residues long. V lost 0 bases and J 4 bases, leaving 13 bases between the germline ends. Per the germline V gene, CDR1 is LGHDT and CDR2 is YNNKEL (reference sequence). CDR3 amino acids: CASSQEGGRRGANVLTF. The CDR3 DNA sequence: TGTGCCAGCAGCCAAGAAGGAGGGCGACGCGGGGCCAACGTCCTGACTTTC.

Only one count was recorded for this clone. This sequence joins TRBV7-2 and TRBJ2-3, with 9 bases identical to TRBD2. The CDR3 is 17 amino acids. V dropped 1 base and J dropped 6; count of bases not matched to a gene: 11. CDR1 SGHTA and CDR2 FQGNSA come from the germline V gene. The CDR3 DNA reads as TGTGCCAGCAGCTTAGGATCTCGGCGGGGGGGCAGGGATACGCAGTATTTT. Amino acids: CASSLGSRRGGRDTQYF.